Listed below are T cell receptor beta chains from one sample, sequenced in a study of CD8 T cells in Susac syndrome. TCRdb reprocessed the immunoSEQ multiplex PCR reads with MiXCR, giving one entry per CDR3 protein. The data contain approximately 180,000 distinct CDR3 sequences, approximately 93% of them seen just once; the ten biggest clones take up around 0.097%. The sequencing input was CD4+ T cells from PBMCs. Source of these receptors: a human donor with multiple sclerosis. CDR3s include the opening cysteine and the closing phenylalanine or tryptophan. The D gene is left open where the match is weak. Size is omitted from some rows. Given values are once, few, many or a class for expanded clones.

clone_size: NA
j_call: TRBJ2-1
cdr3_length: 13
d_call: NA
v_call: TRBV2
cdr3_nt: TGTGCCAGCAGTTCCGGGACATACAATGAGCAGTTCTTC
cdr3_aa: CASSSGTYNEQFF

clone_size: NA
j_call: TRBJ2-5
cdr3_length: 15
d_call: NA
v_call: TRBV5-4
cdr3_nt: TGTGCCAGCAGCTTGGATCCCTCCTCGGGAGAGACCCAGTACTTC
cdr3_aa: CASSLDPSSGETQYF

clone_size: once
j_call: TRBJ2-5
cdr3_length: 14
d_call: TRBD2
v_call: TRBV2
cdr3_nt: TGTGCCAGCAGGGTAGCGGGAGTAAGGGAGACCCAGTACTTC
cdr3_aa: CASRVAGVRETQYF

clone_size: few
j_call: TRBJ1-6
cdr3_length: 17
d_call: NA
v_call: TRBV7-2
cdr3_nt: TGTGCCAGCAGCCCCCGAACGGGGGGGGCTTATAATTCACCCCTCCACTTT
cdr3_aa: CASSPRTGGAYNSPLHF

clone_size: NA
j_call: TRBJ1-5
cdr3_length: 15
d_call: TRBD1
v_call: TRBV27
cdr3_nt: TGTGCCAGCAGTTTAAACAGGGGAGGCAATCAGCCCCAGCATTTT
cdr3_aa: CASSLNRGGNQPQHF

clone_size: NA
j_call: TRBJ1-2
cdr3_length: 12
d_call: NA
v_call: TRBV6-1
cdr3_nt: TGTGCCAGCAGTGAAGTCAGGGAGGGCTACACCTTC
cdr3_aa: CASSEVREGYTF

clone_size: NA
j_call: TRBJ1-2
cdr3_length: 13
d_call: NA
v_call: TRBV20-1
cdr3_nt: TGCAGTGCTAGAGTCCAGGGTGGTTATGGCTACACCTTC
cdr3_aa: CSARVQGGYGYTF

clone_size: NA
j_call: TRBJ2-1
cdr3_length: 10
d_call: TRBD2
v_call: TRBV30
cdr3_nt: TGTTCGGGGGGTAACTATGAGCAGTTCTTC
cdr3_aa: CSGGNYEQFF

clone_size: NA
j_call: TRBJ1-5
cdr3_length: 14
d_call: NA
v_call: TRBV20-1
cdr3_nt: TGCAGTGCTAGCGTCGAGCAGGGCAATCAGCCCCAGCATTTT
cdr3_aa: CSASVEQGNQPQHF

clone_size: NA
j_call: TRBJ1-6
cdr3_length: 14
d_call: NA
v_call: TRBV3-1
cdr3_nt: TGTGCCAGCAGCCAGGGGCAGGATAATTCACCCCTCCACTTT
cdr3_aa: CASSQGQDNSPLHF

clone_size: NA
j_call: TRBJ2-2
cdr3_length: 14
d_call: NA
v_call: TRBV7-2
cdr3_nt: TGTGCCAGCAGTTCCCAATGGTCCACCGGGGAGCTGTTTTTT
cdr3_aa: CASSSQWSTGELFF

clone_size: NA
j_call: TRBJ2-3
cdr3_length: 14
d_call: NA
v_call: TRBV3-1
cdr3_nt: TGTGCCAGCAGCCAAGATACTAGCTCAGATACGCAGTATTTT
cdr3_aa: CASSQDTSSDTQYF

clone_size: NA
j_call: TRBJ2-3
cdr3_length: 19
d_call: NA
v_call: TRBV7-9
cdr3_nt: TGTGCCAGCAGCTCCCAGGGGAGGCCGGGTCTAAGGGGGATGGATACGCAGTATTTT
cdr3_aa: CASSSQGRPGLRGMDTQYF

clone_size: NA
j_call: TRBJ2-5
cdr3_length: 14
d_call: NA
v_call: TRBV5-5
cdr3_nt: TGTGCCAGCAGCTTCGGGCTAACAGAGATGGCCCAGTACTTC
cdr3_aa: CASSFGLTEMAQYF

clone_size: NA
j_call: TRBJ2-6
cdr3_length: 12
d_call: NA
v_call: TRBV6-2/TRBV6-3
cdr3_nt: TGTGCCAGCAGTAATGGGGCCAACGTCCTGACTTTC
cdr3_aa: CASSNGANVLTF

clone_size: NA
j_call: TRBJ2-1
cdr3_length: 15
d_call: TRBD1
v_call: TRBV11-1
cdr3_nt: TGTGCCAGCAGCCGAGGAGACACAGGGGGCAATGAGCAGTTCTTC
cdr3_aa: CASSRGDTGGNEQFF

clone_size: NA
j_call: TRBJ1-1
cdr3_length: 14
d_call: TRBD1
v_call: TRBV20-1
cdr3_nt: TGCAGTGCTCCTAGGACAGGGCAAAACACTGAAGCTTTCTTT
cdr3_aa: CSAPRTGQNTEAFF

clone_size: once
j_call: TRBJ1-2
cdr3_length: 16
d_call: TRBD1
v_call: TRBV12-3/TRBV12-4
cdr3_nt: TGTGCCAGCAGTTTTGTCGTCGCAGGGGGGACGGGTGGCTACACCTTC
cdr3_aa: CASSFVVAGGTGGYTF

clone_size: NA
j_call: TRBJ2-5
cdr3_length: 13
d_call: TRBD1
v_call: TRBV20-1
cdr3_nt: TGCAGTGCTAGCGACAGGGTTTGGGAGACCCAGTACTTC
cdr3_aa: CSASDRVWETQYF

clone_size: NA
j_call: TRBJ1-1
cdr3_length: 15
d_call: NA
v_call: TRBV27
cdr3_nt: TGTGCCAGCAGTTTCAGGTACGGAGGGTCCACTGAAGCTTTCTTT
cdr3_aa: CASSFRYGGSTEAFF

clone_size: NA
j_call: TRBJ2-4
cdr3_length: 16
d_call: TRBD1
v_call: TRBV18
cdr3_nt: TGTGCCAGCTCACCACCGTCGAGGGACAGGGGGCGAATTCAGTACTTC
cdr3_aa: CASSPPSRDRGRIQYF

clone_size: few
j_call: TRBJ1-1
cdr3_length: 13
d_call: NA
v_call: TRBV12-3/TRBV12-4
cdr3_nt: TGTGCCAGCAGTCTCGATACAGGGACTGAAGCTTTCTTT
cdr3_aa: CASSLDTGTEAFF

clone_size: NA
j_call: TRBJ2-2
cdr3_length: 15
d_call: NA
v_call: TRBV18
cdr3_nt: TGTGCCAGCTCACCAGGACAGCTGAACACCGGGGAGCTGTTTTTT
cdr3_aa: CASSPGQLNTGELFF

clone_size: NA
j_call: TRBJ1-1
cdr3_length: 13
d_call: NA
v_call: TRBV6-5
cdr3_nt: TGTGCCAGCAGTTACGGTAGGAACACTGAAGCTTTCTTT
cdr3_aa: CASSYGRNTEAFF

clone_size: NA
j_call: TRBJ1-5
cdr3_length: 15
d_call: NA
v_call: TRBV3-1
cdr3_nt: TGTGCCAGCAGCCCGGCATCGGGGGTCACTCAGCCCCAGCATTTT
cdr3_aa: CASSPASGVTQPQHF

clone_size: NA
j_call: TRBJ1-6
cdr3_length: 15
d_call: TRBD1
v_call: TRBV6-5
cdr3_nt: TGTGCCAGCAGTGGGACAGGGGGCGCAAGTTCACCCCTCCACTTT
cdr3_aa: CASSGTGGASSPLHF

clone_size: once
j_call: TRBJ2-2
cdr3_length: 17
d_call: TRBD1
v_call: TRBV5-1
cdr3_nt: TGCGCCAGCAGCTTGAAGACAGGGGGAACGAACACCGGGGAGCTGTTTTTT
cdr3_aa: CASSLKTGGTNTGELFF

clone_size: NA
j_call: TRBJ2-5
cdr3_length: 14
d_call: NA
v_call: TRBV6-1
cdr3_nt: TGTGCCAGCAGTGAACGAGGCTACCAAGAGACCCAGTACTTC
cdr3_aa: CASSERGYQETQYF

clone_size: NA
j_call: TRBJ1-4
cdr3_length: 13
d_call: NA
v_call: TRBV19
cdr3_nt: TGTGCCAGTAGTAACCAGGAAAATGAAAAACTGTTTTTT
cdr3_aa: CASSNQENEKLFF

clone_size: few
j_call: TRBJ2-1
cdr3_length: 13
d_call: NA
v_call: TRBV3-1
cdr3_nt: TGTGCCAGCAGCCTCAACAGGGACAATGAGCAGTTCTTC
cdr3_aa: CASSLNRDNEQFF

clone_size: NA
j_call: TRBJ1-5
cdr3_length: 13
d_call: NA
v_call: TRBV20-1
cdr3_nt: TGCAGTGCTAGTGGACAGACGAATCAGCCCCAGCATTTT
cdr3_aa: CSASGQTNQPQHF

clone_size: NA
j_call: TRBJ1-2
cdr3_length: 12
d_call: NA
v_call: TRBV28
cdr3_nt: TGTGCCAGCAGTTACCCAGCCTATGGCTACACCTTC
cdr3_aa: CASSYPAYGYTF

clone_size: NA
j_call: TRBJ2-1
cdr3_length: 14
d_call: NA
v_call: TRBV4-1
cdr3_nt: TGCGCCAGCAGCCAAGATGACGGATACTATGAGCAGTTCTTC
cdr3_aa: CASSQDDGYYEQFF

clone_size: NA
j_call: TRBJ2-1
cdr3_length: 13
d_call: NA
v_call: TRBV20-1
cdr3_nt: TGCAGTGGTAGTCGCGTGCTTTACAATGAGCAGTTCTTC
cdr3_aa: CSGSRVLYNEQFF

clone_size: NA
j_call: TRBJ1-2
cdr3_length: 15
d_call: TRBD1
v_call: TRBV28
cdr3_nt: TGTGCCAGCAGTTTAGGGCAGGGGGCTTACTATGGCTACACCTTC
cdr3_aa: CASSLGQGAYYGYTF

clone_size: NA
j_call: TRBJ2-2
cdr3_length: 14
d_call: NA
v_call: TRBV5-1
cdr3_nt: TGCGCCAGCAGCTTAACAGGGATGACCGGGGAGCTGTTTTTT
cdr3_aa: CASSLTGMTGELFF

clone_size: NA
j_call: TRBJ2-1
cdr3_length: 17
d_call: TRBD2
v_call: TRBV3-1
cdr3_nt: TGTGCCAGCAGCCAAGGTTGGGCGGGGGGGCCGGTAAGTGAGCAGTTCTTC
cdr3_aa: CASSQGWAGGPVSEQFF

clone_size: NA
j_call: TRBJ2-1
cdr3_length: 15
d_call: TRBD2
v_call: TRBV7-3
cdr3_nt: TGTGCCAGCAGCTCTAGGACTAGTCAATACAATGAGCAGTTCTTC
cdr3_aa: CASSSRTSQYNEQFF

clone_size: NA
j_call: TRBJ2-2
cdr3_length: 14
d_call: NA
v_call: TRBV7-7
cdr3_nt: TGTGCCAGCAGCCCCGGCCCCCGGGACGGGGAGCTGTTTTTT
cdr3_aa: CASSPGPRDGELFF

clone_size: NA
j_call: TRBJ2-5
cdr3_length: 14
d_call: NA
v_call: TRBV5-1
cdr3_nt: TGCGCCAGCAGCCACCGACAGCCCCAAGAGACCCAGTACTTC
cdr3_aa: CASSHRQPQETQYF

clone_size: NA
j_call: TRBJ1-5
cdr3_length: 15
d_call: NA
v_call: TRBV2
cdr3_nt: TGTGCCAGCAAGCTCTCGGACGGAGGCAATCAGCCCCAGCATTTT
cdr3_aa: CASKLSDGGNQPQHF

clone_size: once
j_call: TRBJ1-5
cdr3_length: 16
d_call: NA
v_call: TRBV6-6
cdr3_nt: TGTGCCAGCAGTTATGATTACAGCAAACTCAATCAGCCCCAGCATTTT
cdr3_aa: CASSYDYSKLNQPQHF

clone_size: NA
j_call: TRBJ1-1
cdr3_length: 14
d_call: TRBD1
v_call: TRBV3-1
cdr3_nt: TGTGCCAGCAGCCAAGGGACAGGGGTGACTGAAGCTTTCTTT
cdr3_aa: CASSQGTGVTEAFF

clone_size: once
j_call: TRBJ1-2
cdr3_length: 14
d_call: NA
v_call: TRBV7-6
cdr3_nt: TGTGCCAGCAGCCAAAATCAGGGCTACTATGGCTACACCTTC
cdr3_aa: CASSQNQGYYGYTF

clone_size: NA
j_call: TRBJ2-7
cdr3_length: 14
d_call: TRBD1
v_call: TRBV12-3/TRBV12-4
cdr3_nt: TGTGCCAGCAGGAAGACAGGGGCGTCCTACGAGCAGTACTTC
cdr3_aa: CASRKTGASYEQYF

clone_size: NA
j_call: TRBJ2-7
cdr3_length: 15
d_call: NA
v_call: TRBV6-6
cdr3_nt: TGTGCCAGCAGTTACTCTTGGCAGGTCTCCTACGAGCAGTACTTC
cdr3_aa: CASSYSWQVSYEQYF

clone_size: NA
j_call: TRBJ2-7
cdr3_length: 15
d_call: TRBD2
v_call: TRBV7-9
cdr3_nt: TGTGCCAGCCAGTCGGGAGGGGGGTCCACCTACGAGCAGTACTTC
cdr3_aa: CASQSGGGSTYEQYF

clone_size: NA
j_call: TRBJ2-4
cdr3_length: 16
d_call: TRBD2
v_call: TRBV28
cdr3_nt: TGTGCCAGCCCCCCAAGGGCGGGAGAGGTCAAAAACATTCAGTACTTC
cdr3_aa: CASPPRAGEVKNIQYF

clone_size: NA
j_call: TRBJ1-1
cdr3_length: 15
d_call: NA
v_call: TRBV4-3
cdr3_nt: TGCGCCAGCAGCCCGGATGTACAGGGTTTGTCTGAAGCTTTCTTT
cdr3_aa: CASSPDVQGLSEAFF